Given below is one T cell receptor beta chain in context. These data originate in a study of blood T cell repertoires in COVID-19. Study-level background: Spain, Italy and the United States supplied samples that represented acute and convalescent COVID-19. The cDNA or gDNA used as material had been derived from T cells, B-cell-depleted T cells, or PBMCs.

The Seattle patients joined while their infection was active and were tracked longitudinally afterward. Assay: immunoSEQ multiplex PCR; the TCRdb copy retains only in-frame clones and omits some. In the table there are about 170,000 clones, about 87% of which are singletons. Sample: peripheral blood. The receptor was isolated from a man in his sixties with COVID-19, enrolled during active disease.

CDR3 DNA sequence: TGTGCCATCAGTGACCCGGGACTAGCGGACGATACGCAGTATTTT. The encoded protein is CAISDPGLADDTQYF. This rearrangement joins TRBV10-3 to TRBJ2-3; 11 bases fit TRBD2. V lost 3 bases to trimming and J lost 6 bases; unmatched junction nucleotides: 5. From germline, CDR1 is ENHRY and CDR2 SYGVKD. There are 15 residues in the CDR3.